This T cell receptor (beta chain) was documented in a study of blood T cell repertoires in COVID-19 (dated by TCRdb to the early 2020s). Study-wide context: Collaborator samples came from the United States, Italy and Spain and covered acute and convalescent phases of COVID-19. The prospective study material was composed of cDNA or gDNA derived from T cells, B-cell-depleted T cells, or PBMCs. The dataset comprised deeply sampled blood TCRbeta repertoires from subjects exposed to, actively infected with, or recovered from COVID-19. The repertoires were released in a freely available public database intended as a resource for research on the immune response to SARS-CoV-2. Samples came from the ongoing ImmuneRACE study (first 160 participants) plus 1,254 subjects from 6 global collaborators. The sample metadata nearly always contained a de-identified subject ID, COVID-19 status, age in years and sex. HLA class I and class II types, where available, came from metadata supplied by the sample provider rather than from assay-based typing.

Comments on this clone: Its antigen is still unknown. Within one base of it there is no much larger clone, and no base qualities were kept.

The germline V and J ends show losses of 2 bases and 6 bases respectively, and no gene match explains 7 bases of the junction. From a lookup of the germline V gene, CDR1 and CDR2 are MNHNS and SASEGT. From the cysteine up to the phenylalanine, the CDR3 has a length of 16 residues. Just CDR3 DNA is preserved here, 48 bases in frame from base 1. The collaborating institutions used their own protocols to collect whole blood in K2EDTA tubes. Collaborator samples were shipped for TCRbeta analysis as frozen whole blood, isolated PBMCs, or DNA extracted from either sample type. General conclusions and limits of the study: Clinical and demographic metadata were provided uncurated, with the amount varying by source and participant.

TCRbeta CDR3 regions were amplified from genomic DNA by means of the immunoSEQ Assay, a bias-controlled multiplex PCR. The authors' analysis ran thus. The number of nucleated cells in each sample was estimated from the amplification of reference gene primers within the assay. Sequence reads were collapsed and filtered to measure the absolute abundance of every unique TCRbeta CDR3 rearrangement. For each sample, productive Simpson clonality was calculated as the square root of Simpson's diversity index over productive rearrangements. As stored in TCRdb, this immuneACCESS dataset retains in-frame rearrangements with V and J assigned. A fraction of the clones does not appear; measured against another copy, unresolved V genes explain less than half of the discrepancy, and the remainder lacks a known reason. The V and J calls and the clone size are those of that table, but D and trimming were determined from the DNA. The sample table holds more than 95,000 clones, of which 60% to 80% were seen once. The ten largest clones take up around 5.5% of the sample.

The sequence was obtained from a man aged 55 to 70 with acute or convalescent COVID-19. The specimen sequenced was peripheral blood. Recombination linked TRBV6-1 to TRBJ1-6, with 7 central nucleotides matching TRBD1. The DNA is TGTGCCAGCAGTGAATTAGGGGGCAGAATTAATTCACCCCTCCACTTT. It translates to CASSELGGRINSPLHF.